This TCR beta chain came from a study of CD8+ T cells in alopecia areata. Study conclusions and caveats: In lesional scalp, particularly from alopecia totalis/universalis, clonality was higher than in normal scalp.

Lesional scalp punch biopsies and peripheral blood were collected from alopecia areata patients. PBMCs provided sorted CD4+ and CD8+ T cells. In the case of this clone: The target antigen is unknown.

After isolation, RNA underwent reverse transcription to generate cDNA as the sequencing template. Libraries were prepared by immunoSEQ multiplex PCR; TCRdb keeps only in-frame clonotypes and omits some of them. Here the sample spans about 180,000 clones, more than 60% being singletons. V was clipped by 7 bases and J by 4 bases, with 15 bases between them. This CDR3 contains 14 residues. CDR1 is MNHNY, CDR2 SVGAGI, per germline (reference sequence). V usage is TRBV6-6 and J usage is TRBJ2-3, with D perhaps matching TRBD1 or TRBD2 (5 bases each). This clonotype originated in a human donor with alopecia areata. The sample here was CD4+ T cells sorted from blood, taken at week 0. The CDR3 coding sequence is TGTGCCAGCAATCGAACCCGGGGCCCAGATACGCAGTATTTT. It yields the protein CASNRTRGPDTQYF.